This TCR beta chain came from a study of CD8 T cells in Susac syndrome. With V trimmed by 3 bases and J by 8 bases, 7 bases remained unmatched. Germline V gives CDR1 KGHSH, CDR2 LQKENI. There are 15 residues in the CDR3. The TEMRA cells underwent FACS enrichment, while the CD8+ and CD4+ T cells underwent negative isolation. After extraction with the RNeasy kit, roughly 0.45 to 1 ug of the RNA was reverse transcribed using random hexamers. TCRdb used MiXCR to reprocess the immunoSEQ multiplex PCR reads, holding one entry per CDR3 protein. The sample includes some 120,000 distinct CDR3 sequences, roughly 94% of them seen just once.

J is TRBJ2-1 and V is TRBV18; 10 positions match TRBD2. The clonotype originates from a human donor in good health. The sample consisted of CD4+ T cells from PBMCs. CDR3 amino acids: CASSPLAGVGDEQFF. In DNA form, the CDR3 reads TGTGCCAGCTCACCTCTAGCGGGAGTCGGGGATGAGCAGTTCTTC.